The 10 T cell receptor beta chains below were found in one sample sequenced in a study of CD8 T cells in Susac syndrome. When the RNA was reverse transcribed, random hexamers were used with an input of roughly 0.5 to 1 ug. In TCRdb, the immunoSEQ multiplex PCR reads were re-called with MiXCR into one record per CDR3 protein. The repertoire holds about 300,000 distinct CDR3 sequences, with about 90% as singletons. Sequenced: CD4+ T cells from PBMCs. These TCRs come from a human donor with multiple sclerosis.

The rearrangement joins TRBV4-1 to TRBJ1-5; D unclear. The germline V and J ends were trimmed by 1 base and 5 bases, with 15 bases remaining between them. The germline gives CDR1 MGHRA, CDR2 YSYEKL. The CDR3 loop spans 16 amino acids. In nucleotides, the CDR3 is TGCGCCAGCAGCCAAGTCGCCGGAATGCCCGATCAGCCCCAGCATTTT. It codes for CASSQVAGMPDQPQHF.

The V and J genes are TRBV3-1 and TRBJ2-4, with TRBD2 matching over 7 bases. V dropped 0 bases and J dropped 13; count of bases not matched to a gene: 6. The CDR3 loop spans 13 amino acids. In germline, CDR1 is LGHDT, CDR2 YNNKEL (reference sequence). DNA of the CDR3: TGTGCCAGCAGCCAAGACCCACTAGCGATACAGTACTTC. This translates into CASSQDPLAIQYF.

This clonotype was found once. The rearrangement links TRBV5-4 to TRBJ2-1, with D uncertain. Trimming pared 3 bases from V and 7 bases from J, leaving 17 bases between. The CDR3 contains 15 residues. Germline CDR1 and CDR2: SGHNT and YYREEE (reference sequence). The CDR3 nucleotides read TGTGCCAGCAGCTCCGACCGAATCACCCCTAATGAGCAGTTCTTC. Encoded protein: CASSSDRITPNEQFF.

The V call is TRBV20-1, the J call TRBJ1-5, with D tentatively TRBD1 (5 bases). Germline CDR1 reads DFQATT; CDR2 reads SNEGSKA (reference sequence). This CDR3 has 17 residues. V lost 5 bases to trimming and J lost 0 bases, with 20 bases between them. This CDR3 is CSAELPGSGVSNQPQHF. The DNA for the CDR3 is TGCAGTGCTGAACTGCCCGGATCGGGGGTTAGCAATCAGCCCCAGCATTTT.

CDR3 sequence (DNA): TGTGCCAGCAGTTACTCGGGGACAGGGAACAGCAATCAGCCCCAGCATTTT. Translated: CASSYSGTGNSNQPQHF. V is TRBV6-5 and J is TRBJ1-5; TRBD1 agrees at 9 bases. The CDR3 is made up of 17 amino acids. Germline CDR1 and CDR2: MNHEY and SVGAGI. V was clipped by 0 bases and J by 1 base; unmatched bases: 4.

The genes are TRBV11-2 and TRBJ1-1, with a tentative D call TRBD1 (6 bases). The V and J ends lost 0 bases and 7 bases respectively, with 18 bases between them. Germline CDR1 and CDR2: SGHAT and FQNNGV. CDR3 size: 16 residues. CDR3: CASSLEWGARADEAFF. DNA of the CDR3: TGTGCCAGCAGCTTAGAATGGGGGGCTAGGGCAGATGAAGCTTTCTTT.

The chain has TRBV19 and TRBJ2-2; 7 bases are a match to TRBD2. This CDR3 has 15 amino acids. J gave up 3 bases and V 6 bases, and 7 bases lay outside the gene matches. CDR1 is LNHDA, CDR2 SQIVND, per germline (reference sequence). CDR3 in amino acids: CASRPLAAYTGELFF. DNA for the CDR3: TGTGCCAGTAGACCTCTAGCGGCGTACACCGGGGAGCTGTTTTTT.

The V gene is TRBV27, the J gene TRBJ2-5; D is uncertain. Trimming removed 5 bases at V and 2 bases at J, with 9 bases between. CDR3 length: 13 residues. Germline V gene lookup returns CDR1 MNHEY and CDR2 SMNVEV (reference sequence). In nucleotides, the CDR3 is TGTGCCAGCAGTCGTTCAATTCAAGAGACCCAGTACTTC. Translated: CASSRSIQETQYF.

This clonotype appeared a single time. The rearrangement joins TRBV12-3 or TRBV12-4 to TRBJ1-1, with D possibly matching TRBD1 (5 bases). The germline V and J ends were trimmed by 5 bases and 1 base, with 8 bases remaining between them. The CDR3 is 13 residues long. CDR3 bases: TGTGCCAGCAGTACGCAGGGGAACACTGAAGCTTTCTTT. Translation gives CASSTQGNTEAFF.

The J gene is TRBJ1-2, the V gene TRBV20-1; D gene unclear. Germline CDR1 reads DFQATT; CDR2 reads SNEGSKA (reference sequence). The CDR3 is 14 residues long. V gave up 0 bases and J gave up 4 bases, with 12 bases separating them. For the CDR3, the DNA is TGCAGTGCTAGAGATCCGTCCCGCGGCTATGGCTACACCTTC. As protein: CSARDPSRGYGYTF.